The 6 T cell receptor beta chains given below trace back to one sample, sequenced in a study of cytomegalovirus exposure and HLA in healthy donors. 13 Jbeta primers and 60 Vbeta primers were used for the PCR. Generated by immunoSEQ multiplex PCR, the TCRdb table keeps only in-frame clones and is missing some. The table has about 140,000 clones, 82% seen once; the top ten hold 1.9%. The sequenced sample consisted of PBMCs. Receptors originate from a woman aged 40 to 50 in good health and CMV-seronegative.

The CDR3 DNA reads TGTGCCAGCAGTTACGGAGAAAACGAGCAGTACTTC. Translation gives CASSYGENEQYF. V gene TRBV6-5 combines with J gene TRBJ2-7, with D unclear. Germline assignment: CDR1 MNHEY and CDR2 SVGAGI. V was cut by 2 bases and J by 5 bases, with 7 bases left in between. The CDR3 sequence is 12 residues long.

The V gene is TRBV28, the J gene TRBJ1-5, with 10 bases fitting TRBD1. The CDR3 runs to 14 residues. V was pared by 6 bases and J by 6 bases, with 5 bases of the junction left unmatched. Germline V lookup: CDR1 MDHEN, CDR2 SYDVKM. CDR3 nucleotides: TGTGCCAGCAGCGAGACAGGGGGCCGTCAGCCCCAGCATTTT. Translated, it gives CASSETGGRQPQHF.

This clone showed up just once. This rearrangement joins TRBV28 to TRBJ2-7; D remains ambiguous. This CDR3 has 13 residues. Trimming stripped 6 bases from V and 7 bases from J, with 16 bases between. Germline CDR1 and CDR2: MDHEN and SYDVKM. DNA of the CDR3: TGTGCCAGCAGCCACACAACAGCCAAAGAGCAGTACTTC. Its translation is CASSHTTAKEQYF. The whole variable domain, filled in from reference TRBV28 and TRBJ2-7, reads DVKVTQSSRYLVKRTGEKVFLECVQDMDHENMFWYRQDPGLGLRLIYFSYDVKMKEKGDIPEGYSVSREKKERFSLILESASTNQTSMYLCASSHTTAKEQYFGPGTRLTVT.

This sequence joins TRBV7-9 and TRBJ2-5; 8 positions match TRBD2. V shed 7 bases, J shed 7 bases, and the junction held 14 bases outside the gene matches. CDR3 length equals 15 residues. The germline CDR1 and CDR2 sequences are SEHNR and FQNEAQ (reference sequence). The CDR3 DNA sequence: TGTGCCAGCACCAACAGGACTAGCACACCAGGGACCCAGTACTTC. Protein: CASTNRTSTPGTQYF.

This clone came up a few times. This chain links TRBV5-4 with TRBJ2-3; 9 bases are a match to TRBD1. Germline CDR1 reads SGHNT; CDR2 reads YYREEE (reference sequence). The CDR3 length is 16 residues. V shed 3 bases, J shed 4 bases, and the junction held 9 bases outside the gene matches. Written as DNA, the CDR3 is TGTGCCAGCAGCTCTAGCCCCGGGACAGGGTCAGATACGCAGTATTTT. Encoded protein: CASSSSPGTGSDTQYF.

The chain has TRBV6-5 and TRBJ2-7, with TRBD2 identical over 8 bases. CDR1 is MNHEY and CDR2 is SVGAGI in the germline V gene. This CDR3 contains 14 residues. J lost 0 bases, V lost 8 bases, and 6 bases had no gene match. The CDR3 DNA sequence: TGTGCCAGCCGAGGCGGGGGGAGCTCCTACGAGCAGTACTTC. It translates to CASRGGGSSYEQYF.